The 14 T cell receptor beta chains listed next were all sequenced from one sample in a study of T cell changes during pregnancy in multiple sclerosis. TCRdb's table, derived via immunoSEQ multiplex PCR, lists solely in-frame clones and lacks some. The sample yields about 30,000 clones, roughly 91% seen once. Material: CD4+ T cells from peripheral blood mononuclear cells, obtained after pregnancy. The receptors shown here come from a female donor with multiple sclerosis, enrolled in a pregnancy study.

V is TRBV5-1 and J is TRBJ1-4; possibly TRBD1 for D (6 bases). Trimming took 1 base from V and 8 from J, leaving 12 bases between them. CDR3 length equals 14 residues. CDR1 and CDR2 from the germline V gene are SGHRS and YFSETQ. In DNA form, the CDR3 reads TGCGCCAGCAGCTTGATGGCAGGGGAGGAAAAACTGTTTTTT. Translation gives CASSLMAGEEKLFF.

This chain joins TRBV27 and TRBJ1-2, with 8 positions matching TRBD1. J lost 4 bases, V lost 0 bases, and 13 bases had no gene match. Germline V gene data show CDR1 as MNHEY and CDR2 as SMNVEV (reference sequence). This CDR3 is 18 amino acids long. The CDR3 loop is CASSLSLAGGAGSYGYTF. The CDR3 coding sequence is TGTGCCAGCAGTTTATCCCTCGCAGGGGGCGCGGGTTCCTATGGCTACACCTTC.

This clone has a single count. V usage is TRBV7-2 and J usage is TRBJ2-1; TRBD1 aligns across 7 bases. V trimming: 7 bases; J trimming: 6 bases; junction bases outside the gene matches: 6. The CDR3 runs to 13 residues. The V gene's germline CDR1 is SGHTA and CDR2 FQGNSA. CDR3 sequence reads: CASTHTGVNEQFF. Written as DNA, the CDR3 is TGTGCCAGCACCCATACAGGGGTCAATGAGCAGTTCTTC.

The rearrangement links TRBV19 to TRBJ1-5; D is unresolved. Germline V CDR1 and CDR2: LNHDA, SQIVND (reference sequence). The CDR3 runs to 15 residues. Deletions cut 5 bases from V and 2 bases from J, with 13 bases between. CDR3 loop: CASSSDWGGNQPQHF. The CDR3 nucleotides are TGTGCCAGTAGTTCGGACTGGGGTGGCAATCAGCCCCAGCATTTT. The full variable domain, rest sourced from reference TRBV19 and TRBJ1-5, is DGGITQSPKYLFRKEGQNVTLSCEQNLNHDAMYWYRQDPGQGLRLIYYSQIVNDFQKGDIAEGYSVSREKKESFPLTVTSAQKNPTAFYLCASSSDWGGNQPQHFGDGTRLSIL.

This CDR3 reads CASSFRKQTEAFF. The CDR3 DNA reads as TGTGCCAGCAGCTTTCGCAAACAGACTGAAGCTTTCTTT. The V and J genes are TRBV5-6 and TRBJ1-1; D is unresolved. The CDR3 consists of 13 residues. Germline lookup yields CDR1 SGHDT and CDR2 YYEEEE. The germline V and J ends were trimmed by 2 bases and 5 bases, with 10 bases remaining between them.

The V gene is TRBV19, the J gene TRBJ2-3, with TRBD2 identical over 7 bases. The CDR3 is 15 amino acids. With V trimmed by 3 bases and J by 4 bases, 7 bases remained unmatched. Germline CDR1 is LNHDA and CDR2 is SQIVND (reference sequence). CDR3 in amino acids: CASSIKLASPDTQYF. For the CDR3, the DNA is TGTGCCAGTAGTATTAAACTAGCGAGTCCAGATACGCAGTATTTT. The variable domain in full, completed from reference TRBV19 and TRBJ2-3, reads DGGITQSPKYLFRKEGQNVTLSCEQNLNHDAMYWYRQDPGQGLRLIYYSQIVNDFQKGDIAEGYSVSREKKESFPLTVTSAQKNPTAFYLCASSIKLASPDTQYFGPGTRLTVL.

J is TRBJ2-5 and V is TRBV18; TRBD1 might be the D (6 bases). V lost 1 base and J lost 2, with 8 bases in between. Germline V lookup: CDR1 KGHSH, CDR2 LQKENI. CDR3 length: 14 amino acids. CDR3 DNA sequence: TGTGCCAGCTCACCACTCCAGGGGCAAGAGACCCAGTACTTC. Its protein product is CASSPLQGQETQYF.

The rearrangement uses TRBV4-3 and TRBJ1-2, with D possibly matching TRBD1 (5 bases). This CDR3 has 16 residues. With 0 bases removed from V and 8 bases from J, the gap between germline ends came to 19 bases. Germline CDR1 reads LGHNA; CDR2 reads YSLEER. In nucleotides, the CDR3 is TGCGCCAGCAGCCAAGATACCCAGGGAGGCTCGAGGGGCTACACCTTC. Translated: CASSQDTQGGSRGYTF.

This clone was detected only once. CDR3 sequence reads: CASSPDRGSGYTF. CDR3 sequence (DNA): TGTGCCAGCTCCCCAGACAGGGGAAGCGGCTACACCTTC. V usage is TRBV18 and J usage is TRBJ1-2; 8 positions agree with TRBD1. Trimming at V came to 6 bases and at J to 8 bases, leaving 8 bases not matched to a gene. In germline, CDR1 is KGHSH, CDR2 LQKENI. This CDR3 region has 13 residues.

The chain's CDR3 is CASSYTGTANTGELFF. The DNA for the CDR3 is TGTGCCAGCAGTTACACTGGGACAGCGAACACCGGGGAGCTGTTTTTT. The chain carries TRBV6-5 and TRBJ2-2; 7 bases fit TRBD1. The CDR3 totals 16 residues. CDR1 is MNHEY and CDR2 is SVGAGI in the germline V gene. Trimming at V came to 2 bases and at J to 0 bases, leaving 3 bases not matched to a gene.

The chain couples TRBV7-3 to TRBJ2-2; 8 positions match TRBD2. In germline, CDR1 is SGHTA, CDR2 FQGTGA. V was clipped by 4 bases and J by 3 bases; unmatched bases: 1. The CDR3 totals 14 residues. The CDR3 bases are TGTGCCAGCAGCTCCGGGGGGGACACCGGGGAGCTGTTTTTT. Translation: CASSSGGDTGELFF.

V and J are TRBV5-1 and TRBJ1-1; no firm D call. The V end was cut by 4 bases, the J end by 0 bases, with 19 bases between. From germline, CDR1 is SGHRS and CDR2 YFSETQ. CDR3 length equals 17 residues. CDR3 region: CASSPSVEGPMNTEAFF. CDR3 sequence (DNA): TGCGCCAGCAGCCCCTCCGTGGAGGGCCCCATGAACACTGAAGCTTTCTTT.

The V and J genes are TRBV2 and TRBJ2-1; TRBD1 might be the D (6 bases). The germline V and J ends were trimmed by 7 bases and 4 bases, with 14 bases remaining between them. CDR1 is SNHLY and CDR2 is FYNNEI in the germline V gene. This CDR3 is built from 14 residues. The chain's CDR3 is CASNPGQPYNEQFF. The CDR3 nucleotides read TGTGCCAGCAACCCGGGACAACCTTACAATGAGCAGTTCTTC.

V is TRBV23-1 and J is TRBJ1-1; D is possibly TRBD1 (6 bases). TRBV23-1 is known as an ORF, though its function is uncertain. V dropped 0 bases and J dropped 2 bases, with 16 bases sitting between them. This CDR3 comprises 17 residues. CDR3 coding DNA: TGCGCCAGCAGTCAATCGGATTGGGGGCAATTAAACACTGAAGCTTTCTTT. Residues: CASSQSDWGQLNTEAFF.